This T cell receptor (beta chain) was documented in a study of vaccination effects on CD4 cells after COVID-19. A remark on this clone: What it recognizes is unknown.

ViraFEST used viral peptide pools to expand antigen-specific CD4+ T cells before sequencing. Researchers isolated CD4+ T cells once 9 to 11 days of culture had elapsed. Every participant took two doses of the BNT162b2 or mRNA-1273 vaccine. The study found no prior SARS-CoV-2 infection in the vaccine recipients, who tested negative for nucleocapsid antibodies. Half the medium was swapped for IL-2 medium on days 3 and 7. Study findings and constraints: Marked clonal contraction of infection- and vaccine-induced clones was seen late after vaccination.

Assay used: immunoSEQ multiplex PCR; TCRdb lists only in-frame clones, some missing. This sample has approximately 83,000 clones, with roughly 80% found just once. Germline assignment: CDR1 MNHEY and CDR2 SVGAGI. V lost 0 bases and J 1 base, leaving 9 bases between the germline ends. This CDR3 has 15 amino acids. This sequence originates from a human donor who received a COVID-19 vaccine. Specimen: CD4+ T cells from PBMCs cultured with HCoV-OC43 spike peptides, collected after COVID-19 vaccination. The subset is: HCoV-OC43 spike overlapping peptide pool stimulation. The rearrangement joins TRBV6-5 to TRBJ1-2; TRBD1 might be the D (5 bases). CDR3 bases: TGTGCCAGCAGTTACTCGTCGGGGGGTAACTATGGCTACACCTTC. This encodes CASSYSSGGNYGYTF.